This T cell receptor beta chain was found in a study of T-cell reconstitution after alpha-beta-depleted transplantation in children. This CDR3 region has 15 residues. The germline gives CDR1 MGHRA, CDR2 YSYEKL. The ends lost 4 bases at V and 6 bases at J; junction bases unmatched: 4. TCRbeta library preparation incorporated unique molecular identifiers. MiXCR, applied by TCRdb to the PCR reads, yields one record per CDR3 protein. The data contain 250,000 or so distinct CDR3 sequences, around 7.5% of them singletons. There are many counts of this clonotype. Its antigen remains unidentified. Study-wide findings and caveats: One year post-transplant, T-cell counts and diversity were largely derived from T cells produced anew. Surviving recipient T cells and intrathymic progenitors accounted for some patients' high TCRbeta diversity at day 60. Several hundred rapidly expanded clones from non-depleted graft cells reportedly supplied alpha-beta T cells about two months post-transplant.

The sequence came from a male patient under 18 who had a stem cell transplant for acute lymphoblastic leukemia, so the T cells may come from the graft donor. The chain recombines TRBV4-1 with TRBJ2-2, with 11 bases aligning to TRBD2. Sequencing used PBMCs, mostly from graft donor cells, obtained 180 days after TCRalphabeta/CD19-depleted stem cell transplant. This CDR3 reads CASSLTSGSPGELFF. CDR3 sequence (DNA): TGCGCCAGCAGCCTCACTAGCGGGAGCCCCGGGGAGCTGTTTTTT.